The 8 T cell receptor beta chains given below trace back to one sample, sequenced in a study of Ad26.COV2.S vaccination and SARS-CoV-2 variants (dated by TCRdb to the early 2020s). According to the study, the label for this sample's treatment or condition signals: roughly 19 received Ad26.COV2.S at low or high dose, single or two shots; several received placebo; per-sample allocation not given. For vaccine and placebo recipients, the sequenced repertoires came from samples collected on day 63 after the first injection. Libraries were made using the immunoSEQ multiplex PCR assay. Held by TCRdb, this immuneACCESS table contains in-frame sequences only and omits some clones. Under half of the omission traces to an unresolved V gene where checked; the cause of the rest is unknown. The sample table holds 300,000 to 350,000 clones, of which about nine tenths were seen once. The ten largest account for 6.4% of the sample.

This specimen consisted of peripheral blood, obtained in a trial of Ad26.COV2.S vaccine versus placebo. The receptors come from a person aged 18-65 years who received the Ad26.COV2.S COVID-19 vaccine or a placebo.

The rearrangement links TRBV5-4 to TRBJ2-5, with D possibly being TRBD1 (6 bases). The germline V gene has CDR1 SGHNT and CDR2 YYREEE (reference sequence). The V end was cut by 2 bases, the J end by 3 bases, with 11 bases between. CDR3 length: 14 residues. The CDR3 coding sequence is TGTGCCAGCAGCTTCCTACAGGGTAAAGAGACCCAGTACTTC. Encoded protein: CASSFLQGKETQYF. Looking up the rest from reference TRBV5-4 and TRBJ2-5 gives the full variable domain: ETGVTQSPTHLIKTRGQQVTLRCSSQSGHNTVSWYQQALGQGPQFIFQYYREEENGRGNFPPRFSGLQFPNYSSELNVNALELDDSALYLCASSFLQGKETQYFGPGTRLLVL.

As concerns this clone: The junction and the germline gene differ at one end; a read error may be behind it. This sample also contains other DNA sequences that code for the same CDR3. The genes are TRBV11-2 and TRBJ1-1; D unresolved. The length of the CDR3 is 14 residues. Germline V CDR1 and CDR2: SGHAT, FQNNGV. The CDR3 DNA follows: TGTGCCAGCACCACATCAGGAAGGAACACTGAAGCTTTTTTT. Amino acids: CASTTSGRNTEAFF. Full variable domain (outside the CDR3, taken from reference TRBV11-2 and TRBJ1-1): EAGVAQSPRYKIIEKRQSVAFWCNPISGHATLYWYQQILGQGPKLLIQFQNNGVVDDSQLPKDRFSAERLKGVDSTLKIQPAKLEDSAVYLCASTTSGRNTEAFFGQGTRLTVV.

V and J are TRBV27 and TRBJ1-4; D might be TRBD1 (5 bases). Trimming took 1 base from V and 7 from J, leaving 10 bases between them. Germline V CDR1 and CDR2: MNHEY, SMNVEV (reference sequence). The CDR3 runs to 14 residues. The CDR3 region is CASSLYGGSEKLFF. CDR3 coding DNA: TGTGCCAGCAGTTTATATGGGGGGAGTGAAAAACTGTTTTTT.

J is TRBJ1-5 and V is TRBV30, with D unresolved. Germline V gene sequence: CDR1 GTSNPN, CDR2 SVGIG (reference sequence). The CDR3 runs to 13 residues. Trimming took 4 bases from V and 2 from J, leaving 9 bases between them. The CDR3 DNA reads TGTGCCTGGAATCCTGGCCGCAATCAGCCCCAGCATTTT. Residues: CAWNPGRNQPQHF.

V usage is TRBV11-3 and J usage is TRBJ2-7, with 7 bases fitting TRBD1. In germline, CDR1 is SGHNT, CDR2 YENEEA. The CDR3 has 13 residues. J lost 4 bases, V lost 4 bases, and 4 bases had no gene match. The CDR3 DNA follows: TGTGCCAGCAGCTACCGGGACAGTTACGAGCAGTACTTC. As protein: CASSYRDSYEQYF.

This CDR3 is CASSDILAVNGELFF. CDR3 bases: TGTGCCAGCAGTGACATACTAGCGGTGAACGGGGAGCTGTTTTTT. The chain uses TRBV2 and TRBJ2-2; TRBD2 matches at 8 bases. V shed 3 bases and J 7 bases; nucleotides not matched to a gene: 7. This CDR3 has 15 amino acids. Germline V gene sequence: CDR1 SNHLY, CDR2 FYNNEI.

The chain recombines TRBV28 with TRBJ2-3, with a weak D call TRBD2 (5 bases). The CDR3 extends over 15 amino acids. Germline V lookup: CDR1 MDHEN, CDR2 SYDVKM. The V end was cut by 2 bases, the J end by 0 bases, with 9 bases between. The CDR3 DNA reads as TGTGCCAGCAGTTTACGAGCGGAGAGCACAGATACGCAGTATTTT. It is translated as CASSLRAESTDTQYF.

The CDR3 DNA reads TGCGCCAGCAGCCAGGTGGGGGTGGATGGCTACACCTTC. It translates to CASSQVGVDGYTF. This chain links TRBV4-3 with TRBJ1-2, with D maybe TRBD1 (5 bases). The length of the CDR3 is 13 residues. In germline, CDR1 is LGHNA, CDR2 YSLEER. Trimming left V 3 bases short and J 6 bases short, with 11 bases between.